The 12 T cell receptor beta chains below all came from one sample that was sequenced in a study of T cells after yellow fever vaccination (dated by TCRdb to between 2019 and 2020). Library method: 5' RACE. TCRdb lists the instrument as Illumina NovaSeq 6000. TCRdb reran the public reads through fastp at Q25 and MiXCR, keeping productive beta chains. Each entry is one CDR3 protein sequence, shown with its most common DNA and genes. In this sample the table shows 250,000 to 350,000 distinct CDR3 sequences, less than 9.5% of which occur a single time. About 3.7% of the sample goes to the ten largest clones. Per the publication, the treatment or condition label means: live attenuated yellow fever vaccine strain. Material: CD4+ T cells sorted from PBMCs, obtained 5 days after the yellow fever booster vaccination. The receptors stem from a man aged 18 to 35 who received the YFV17D yellow fever vaccine.

The chain has TRBV20-1 and TRBJ1-1, with D possibly TRBD1 on 6 matching bases. The germline V gene has CDR1 DFQATT and CDR2 SNEGSKA (reference sequence). The CDR3 is 13 residues long. Deletions cut 1 base from V and 1 base from J, with 7 bases between. The CDR3 reads CSARGTANTEAFF. CDR3 DNA: TGCAGTGCTAGAGGGACAGCGAACACTGAAGCTTTCTTT.

This clonotype turned up a few times. The CDR3 bases are TGTGCCAGCAGCTTAGTATCGCGAGCGAAACGGGGGACCCAGTACTTC. This encodes CASSLVSRAKRGTQYF. The J gene is TRBJ2-5, the V gene TRBV7-2; possible D gene TRBD2, 5 bases. CDR1 is SGHTA, CDR2 FQGNSA, per germline. V was pared by 1 base and J by 7 bases, with 19 bases between. The CDR3 is 16 amino acids.

The gene calls are TRBV27 and TRBJ1-5; possible D gene TRBD1, 6 bases. This CDR3 contains 13 residues. Per germline, CDR1 MNHEY and CDR2 SMNVEV (reference sequence). With 5 bases removed from V and 9 bases from J, the gap between germline ends came to 14 bases. The CDR3 is CASSVDRGGPQHF. The CDR3 DNA reads TGTGCCAGCAGTGTGGACCGAGGGGGGCCCCAGCATTTT.

In this sample, this clonotype turned up many times. The chain recombines TRBV7-6 with TRBJ1-4; 7 bases fit TRBD1. Germline lookup yields CDR1 SGHVS and CDR2 FNYEAQ. V dropped 4 bases and J dropped 8; count of bases not matched to a gene: 10. The CDR3 has 15 amino acids. CDR3 sequence: CASSSLTGTDEKLFF. CDR3 nucleotides: TGTGCCAGCAGCTCCCTGACAGGGACGGACGAAAAACTGTTTTTT.

This clonotype was observed a few times. At one boundary the junction diverges from the germline segment, which might be a read error. The chain uses TRBV11-2 and TRBJ2-7; TRBD1 or TRBD2 may be the D gene (5 bases each). This CDR3 comprises 15 residues. Looked up from germline, CDR1 is SGHAT and CDR2 is FQNNGV. CDR3 protein: CASSNVIGTRSIRAF. The DNA of the CDR3 is TGTGCCAGCAGTAACGTTATCGGGACGCGGAGCATTCGGGCATTC.

The V and J genes are TRBV7-9 and TRBJ1-4; TRBD1 is a possible D gene (6 bases). V lost 6 bases to trimming and J lost 8 bases, with 10 bases between them. This CDR3 is 12 amino acids long. Germline V gene data show CDR1 as SEHNR and CDR2 as FQNEAQ (reference sequence). The CDR3 nucleotides read TGTGCCAGCAGTCTCGGACAGGAAAAACTGTTTTTT. This translates into CASSLGQEKLFF. The complete variable domain, with remaining parts taken from reference TRBV7-9 and TRBJ1-4, reads DTGVSQNPRHKITKRGQNVTFRCDPISEHNRLYWYRQTLGQGPEFLTYFQNEAQLEKSRLLSDRFSAERPKGSFSTLEIQRTEQGDSAMYLCASSLGQEKLFFGSGTQLSVL.

A few counts support this clonotype. The CDR3 is CASSYSRVGDTQYF. As DNA, the CDR3 is TGTGCCAGCAGTTACTCGAGGGTGGGCGATACGCAGTATTTT. V is TRBV6-6 and J is TRBJ2-3; perhaps TRBD2 as D (5 bases). Trimming cost V 0 bases and J 6 bases, with 10 bases left between them. The CDR3 spans 14 residues. Germline lookup yields CDR1 MNHNY and CDR2 SVGAGI (reference sequence).

The chain links TRBV24-1 to TRBJ2-5; 11 bases line up with TRBD1. The trim removed 10 bases at V and 5 bases at J, leaving 2 bases unmatched. The CDR3 is 12 amino acids. Germline V gene lookup returns CDR1 KGHDR and CDR2 SFDVKD. The CDR3 sequence is CATGTGGETQYF. The CDR3 region has the DNA TGTGCCACAGGGACAGGGGGGGAGACCCAGTACTTC.

This clonotype was seen ten or more times. The chain employs TRBV29-1 and TRBJ2-5, with D uncertain. Germline V lookup: CDR1 SQVTM, CDR2 ANQGSEA. This CDR3 region has 12 residues. The ends were cut back, 1 base at V and 3 bases at J, with 6 bases in the middle. The CDR3 DNA follows: TGCAGCGTTGAAGGGCAAGAAGAGACCCAGTACTTC. It translates to CSVEGQEETQYF.

This chain joins TRBV5-1 and TRBJ2-1, with TRBD2 matching over 10 bases. Germline V lookup: CDR1 SGHRS, CDR2 YFSETQ. The V and J ends lost 0 bases and 8 bases, in that order; junction bases with no gene match: 5. The CDR3 length is 15 residues. In DNA form, the CDR3 reads TGCGCCAGCAGCTTGGAGGCTAGCGGGGGCTATGAGCAGTTCTTC. As protein: CASSLEASGGYEQFF.

This chain links TRBV6-5 with TRBJ2-7, with D hard to call. This CDR3 spans 12 amino acids. Germline V CDR1 and CDR2: MNHEY, SVGAGI. Trimming removed 6 bases at V and 4 bases at J, with 10 bases between. The DNA for the CDR3 is TGTGCCAGCAGGAGTCGTTTTTACGAGCAGTACTTC. It specifies CASRSRFYEQYF.

The chain uses TRBV4-1 and TRBJ2-1; TRBD2 is a possible D gene (5 bases). The CDR3 consists of 15 residues. Germline V gene data show CDR1 as MGHRA and CDR2 as YSYEKL. V lost 3 bases to trimming and J lost 13 bases, with 22 bases between them. CDR3 amino acids: CASSQDSGPLTSQFF. CDR3 nucleotides: TGCGCCAGCAGCCAGGACTCCGGACCCCTAACCAGTCAGTTCTTC.